This is a list of T cell receptor beta chains from one sample in a study of blood T cell repertoires in COVID-19. The protocol was immunoSEQ multiplex PCR, while the TCRdb copy is restricted to in-frame clones and leaves out a portion. Of 230,000 or so clones in the sample, 88% are singletons; the top ten hold roughly 2.8%. The sequencing input was PBMCs or T cells enriched from blood (not recorded which). The receptors come from a woman aged 25 to 39 who had recovered from COVID-19. The CDR3 runs from the conserved cysteine through the conserved F or W. The D gene is left open where the match is weak. Clone size is given for some rows only: seen once, a few or many times, or a class if the clone is expanded.

d_gene	j_gene	abundance	v_gene	CDR3nt	CDR3aa
TRBD2	TRBJ2-3	.	TRBV5-4	TGTGCCAGCAGCTTGGGACTAGCGGGGCAGGATACGCAGTATTTT	CASSLGLAGQDTQYF
.	TRBJ2-2	.	TRBV21-1	TGTGCCAGCAGCAAAGCGAGAGAGCGGGGGAACACCGGGGAGCTGTTTTTT	CASSKARERGNTGELFF
.	TRBJ2-2	few	TRBV29-1	TGCAGCGTTCCGGGAACAACCGGGGAGCTGTTTTTT	CSVPGTTGELFF
TRBD1	TRBJ1-6	.	TRBV6-4	TGTGCCAGCAGTGAAGCAGACAGGGGTAATTCACCCCTCCACTTT	CASSEADRGNSPLHF
.	TRBJ1-6	.	TRBV4-1	TGCGCCAGCAGCCCTTTGGCCGTGAATTCACCCCTCCACTTT	CASSPLAVNSPLHF
TRBD1	TRBJ2-1	once	TRBV29-1	TGCAGCGTTGGGACAGGGGCCTACAATGAGCAGTTCTTC	CSVGTGAYNEQFF
.	TRBJ2-4	.	TRBV11-2	TGTGCCAGCAGCCCGCCCCTGGGGGCTCGAGCCAAAAACATTCAGTACTTC	CASSPPLGARAKNIQYF
.	TRBJ1-2	.	TRBV6-5	TGTGCCAGCAGCAGGGATAATTACGGCTACACCTTC	CASSRDNYGYTF
.	TRBJ1-1	.	TRBV9	TGTGCCAGCAGCGCCCCAGGGAGGACTGAAGCTTTCTTT	CASSAPGRTEAFF
.	TRBJ2-3	.	TRBV19	TGTGCCAGTAGTACGACCCTTAGCCTCACAGATACGCAGTATTTT	CASSTTLSLTDTQYF
.	TRBJ1-2	.	TRBV15	TGTGCCACCAGCAGAGATCAGCAAAGAGCGTTAGGCTACACCTTC	CATSRDQQRALGYTF
TRBD1	TRBJ2-1	few	TRBV7-8	TGTGCCAGCAGCGCAGCAGGGGGCGGATCCTACAATGAGCAGTTCTTC	CASSAAGGGSYNEQFF
TRBD1	TRBJ1-6	.	TRBV9	TGTGCCAGCAGCGACCGACAGGGAGGTTCACCCCTCCACTTT	CASSDRQGGSPLHF
.	TRBJ1-5	.	TRBV12-5	TGTGCTAGTGGTTTGGGCTATAGAAGCAATCAGCCCCAGCATTTT	CASGLGYRSNQPQHF
.	TRBJ1-6	.	TRBV3-1/TRBV3-2	TGTGCCAGCACACAGGGTGGGGATTCACCCCTCCACTTT	CASTQGGDSPLHF
.	TRBJ2-1	.	TRBV7-9	TGTGCCAGCAGCTTAGAACAGGGTAGGGCGGAGCAGTTCTTC	CASSLEQGRAEQFF
TRBD1	TRBJ1-2	few	TRBV7-6	TGTGCCAGCAGCTTACAGGGGGCGAGCGGCTACACCTTC	CASSLQGASGYTF
.	TRBJ1-1	.	TRBV12-1	TGTGCCAGCAGCTTTGTGGGGGACAGGCAAGAAGGGACCCAGGCTTTCTTT	CASSFVGDRQEGTQAFF
TRBD2	TRBJ2-2	.	TRBV7-2	TGTGCCAGCAGCTTAGCGAGCGGGGAATCTACCGGGGAGCTGTTTTTT	CASSLASGESTGELFF
TRBD1	TRBJ1-2	.	TRBV4-1	TGCGCCAGCAGCCAACCATCGGACAGGGTTGGCTACACCTTC	CASSQPSDRVGYTF
TRBD1	TRBJ1-1	.	TRBV5-5	TGTGCCAGCAGAATACAGGGGGCCAAAACTGAAGCTTTCTTT	CASRIQGAKTEAFF
.	TRBJ2-6	.	TRBV6-5	TGTGCCAGCAGTTCCGGGACAATCACTGGGGCCAACGTCCTGACTTTC	CASSSGTITGANVLTF
.	TRBJ1-1	few	TRBV7-9	TGTGCCAGCAGCTTAGAGTGGACATACACTGAAGCTTTCTTT	CASSLEWTYTEAFF
.	TRBJ2-5	.	TRBV21-1	TGTGCCAGCAGCAGGCCGGAGGACAGGGAAGAGACCCAGTACTTC	CASSRPEDREETQYF
.	TRBJ2-2	.	TRBV6-4	TGTGCCAGCAGTGACAAAGCATCCGGGGAGCTGTTTTTT	CASSDKASGELFF
TRBD1	TRBJ2-5	.	TRBV11-2	TGTGCCAGCAGCTACGTGACCGGGACAGTCACAGAGACCCAGTACTTC	CASSYVTGTVTETQYF
.	TRBJ2-2	once	TRBV7-3	TGTGCCAGCAGCTTAATTAGCGCGAACACCGGGGAGCTGTTTTTT	CASSLISANTGELFF
TRBD2	TRBJ2-1	once	TRBV6-4	TGTGCCAGCAGTACGGGTGGGACTAGTTACAATGAGCAGTTCTTC	CASSTGGTSYNEQFF
.	TRBJ2-3	.	TRBV29-1	TGCAGCGTTGACGGTGGTACGCAGTATTTT	CSVDGGTQYF
.	TRBJ1-5	.	TRBV7-2	TGTGCCAGCAGCTTCGACAGTTATGGACCCCAGCATTTT	CASSFDSYGPQHF
.	TRBJ1-3	once	TRBV5-1	TGCGCCAGCAGCCCCGGACAGTACAACTCTGGAAACACCATATATTTT	CASSPGQYNSGNTIYF
TRBD1	TRBJ2-7	once	TRBV7-2	TGTGCCAGCAGCTTAGTGGGACAGGACTACGAGCAGTACTTC	CASSLVGQDYEQYF
.	TRBJ1-6	.	TRBV4-3	TGCGCCAGCAGCCAAGATGGAGGCTCACCCCTCCACTTT	CASSQDGGSPLHF
TRBD1	TRBJ2-5	.	TRBV5-5	TGTGCCAGCAGCTTGGATTGGGCGACAGGGCAGTACTTC	CASSLDWATGQYF
TRBD2	TRBJ2-2	.	TRBV19	TGTGCCAGTAGTAGGGACTATAACCACCCGAACACCGGGGAGCTGTTTTTT	CASSRDYNHPNTGELFF
.	TRBJ1-2	once	TRBV6-1	TGTGCCAGCAGTGCCAAATGGGTTTATGGGGGGGATGGCTACACCTTC	CASSAKWVYGGDGYTF
.	TRBJ2-1	once	TRBV4-2	TGTGCCAGCAGCCAAGATCAGTGGGCTAGGGGAAATGAGCAGTTCTTC	CASSQDQWARGNEQFF
TRBD1	TRBJ2-7	once	TRBV19	TGTGCCAGTAGCTTTGGGACAGGTACATCGGAGCAGTACTTC	CASSFGTGTSEQYF
.	TRBJ2-5	.	TRBV5-1	TGCGCCAGCAGCTTGGCCCTAGCCGAGACCCAGTACTTC	CASSLALAETQYF
.	TRBJ2-1	.	TRBV11-2	TGTGCCAGCAGCCCGCAATATGGGGGGAATGAGCAGTTCTTC	CASSPQYGGNEQFF
.	TRBJ2-7	.	TRBV6-5	TGTGCCAGCAGAACCGGGATCCAATGGCCCTACGAGCAGTACTTC	CASRTGIQWPYEQYF